Listed below are T cell receptor beta chains from one sample, sequenced in a study of T-cell reconstitution after alpha-beta-depleted transplantation in children. TCRdb reanalysed the PCR reads using MiXCR and keeps one entry per CDR3 protein. The sample carries about 610,000 distinct CDR3 sequences, under 12% recorded once. Sequences were derived from PBMCs from the stem cell graft donor, sampled from the stem cell graft. The receptors were gathered from a human donor who donated a stem cell graft to a child with acute myeloid leukemia. CDR3s include the opening cysteine and the closing phenylalanine or tryptophan. The D gene is left open where the match is weak. The listing skips clone size in some rows; elsewhere it reads once, few, many or a size class.

clone size: .; D gene: .; J gene: TRBJ2-1; V gene: TRBV20-1; CDR3 length: 16; CDR3 protein: CSAVEQGPRIYNEQFF; CDR3 DNA: TGCAGTGCTGTCGAACAGGGTCCAAGAATCTACAATGAGCAGTTCTTC
clone size: few; D gene: .; J gene: TRBJ2-1; V gene: TRBV7-3; CDR3 length: 14; CDR3 protein: CASSLAISYNEQFF; CDR3 DNA: TGTGCCAGCAGCTTAGCGATATCCTACAATGAGCAGTTCTTC
clone size: .; D gene: .; J gene: TRBJ1-2; V gene: TRBV5-1; CDR3 length: 14; CDR3 protein: CASSSPSRIYGYTF; CDR3 DNA: TGCGCCAGCAGCAGCCCGTCCCGGATCTATGGCTACACCTTC
clone size: few; D gene: .; J gene: TRBJ1-5; V gene: TRBV7-2; CDR3 length: 15; CDR3 protein: CASSARGGYTQPQHF; CDR3 DNA: TGTGCCAGCAGCGCCCGAGGGGGGTATACTCAGCCCCAGCATTTT
clone size: .; D gene: .; J gene: TRBJ2-5; V gene: TRBV5-5; CDR3 length: 13; CDR3 protein: CASRYSGGETQYF; CDR3 DNA: TGTGCCAGCAGGTACTCGGGCGGGGAGACCCAGTACTTC
clone size: few; D gene: TRBD1; J gene: TRBJ2-1; V gene: TRBV12-3/TRBV12-4; CDR3 length: 15; CDR3 protein: CASSSRDRDDNEQFF; CDR3 DNA: TGTGCCAGCAGTTCCCGGGACAGGGATGACAATGAGCAGTTCTTC
clone size: many; D gene: .; J gene: TRBJ1-1; V gene: TRBV7-2; CDR3 length: 14; CDR3 protein: CASSLGQENTEAFF; CDR3 DNA: TGTGCCAGCAGCTTAGGGCAAGAGAACACTGAAGCTTTCTTT
clone size: many; D gene: .; J gene: TRBJ1-5; V gene: TRBV12-3/TRBV12-4; CDR3 length: 13; CDR3 protein: CASSMDVVQPQHF; CDR3 DNA: TGTGCCAGCAGTATGGATGTAGTACAGCCCCAGCATTTT
clone size: few; D gene: TRBD2; J gene: TRBJ2-3; V gene: TRBV20-1; CDR3 length: 16; CDR3 protein: CSAGEPGTRIQYTQYF; CDR3 DNA: TGCAGTGCTGGAGAACCGGGGACTAGAATCCAGTATACGCAGTATTTT
clone size: few; D gene: TRBD1; J gene: TRBJ2-7; V gene: TRBV6-2/TRBV6-3; CDR3 length: 16; CDR3 protein: CACHHGAGGPSYEQYF; CDR3 DNA: TGTGCCTGCCATCATGGGGCAGGGGGCCCTTCCTACGAGCAGTACTTC
clone size: .; D gene: TRBD2; J gene: TRBJ2-5; V gene: TRBV28; CDR3 length: 17; CDR3 protein: CASSSSRLAGEVETQYF; CDR3 DNA: TGTGCCAGCAGTTCTTCCCGACTAGCGGGAGAAGTAGAGACCCAGTACTTC
clone size: .; D gene: .; J gene: TRBJ2-3; V gene: TRBV6-1; CDR3 length: 15; CDR3 protein: CASSRERGGTDTQYF; CDR3 DNA: TGTGCCAGCAGCCGGGAACGGGGTGGCACAGATACGCAGTATTTT
clone size: many; D gene: .; J gene: TRBJ1-2; V gene: TRBV12-3/TRBV12-4; CDR3 length: 12; CDR3 protein: CASSWANYGYTF; CDR3 DNA: TGTGCCAGCAGTTGGGCTAACTATGGCTACACCTTC
clone size: many; D gene: TRBD1; J gene: TRBJ2-4; V gene: TRBV30; CDR3 length: 18; CDR3 protein: CAWSVSPTGPIYKNIQYF; CDR3 DNA: TGTGCCTGGAGTGTATCTCCGACAGGGCCAATCTACAAAAACATTCAGTACTTC
clone size: .; D gene: .; J gene: TRBJ1-5; V gene: TRBV11-2; CDR3 length: 17; CDR3 protein: CASSLDLTRGENQPQHF; CDR3 DNA: TGTGCCAGCAGCTTAGACTTAACGCGAGGGGAGAATCAGCCCCAGCATTTT
clone size: few; D gene: TRBD2; J gene: TRBJ2-7; V gene: TRBV3-1; CDR3 length: 16; CDR3 protein: CASSQLTSASSYEQYF; CDR3 DNA: TGTGCCAGCAGCCAACTGACTAGCGCGTCATCCTACGAGCAGTACTTC
clone size: many; D gene: .; J gene: TRBJ2-1; V gene: TRBV5-8; CDR3 length: 16; CDR3 protein: CASSSRARHNFNEQFF; CDR3 DNA: TGTGCCAGCAGCTCCAGGGCCCGACATAATTTCAATGAGCAGTTCTTC
clone size: .; D gene: .; J gene: TRBJ2-1; V gene: TRBV12-3/TRBV12-4; CDR3 length: 15; CDR3 protein: CASNRGSPSYNEQFF; CDR3 DNA: TGTGCCAGCAACCGCGGGTCTCCCTCCTACAATGAGCAGTTCTTC
clone size: few; D gene: .; J gene: TRBJ2-7; V gene: TRBV7-8; CDR3 length: 14; CDR3 protein: CASGSLDIGAEQYF; CDR3 DNA: TGTGCCAGCGGGTCCTTGGACATCGGAGCCGAGCAGTACTTC
clone size: few; D gene: TRBD2; J gene: TRBJ2-5; V gene: TRBV9; CDR3 length: 17; CDR3 protein: CASSAPLLAGLQETQYF; CDR3 DNA: TGTGCCAGCAGCGCACCACTACTAGCGGGCCTCCAAGAGACCCAGTACTTC
clone size: many; D gene: TRBD2; J gene: TRBJ2-1; V gene: TRBV29-1; CDR3 length: 13; CDR3 protein: CSVGGLATNEQFF; CDR3 DNA: TGCAGCGTTGGGGGACTAGCGACGAATGAGCAGTTCTTC
clone size: few; D gene: TRBD1; J gene: TRBJ1-4; V gene: TRBV29-1; CDR3 length: 12; CDR3 protein: CSVTGGAEKLFF; CDR3 DNA: TGCAGCGTTACAGGGGGCGCGGAAAAACTGTTTTTT
clone size: .; D gene: TRBD1; J gene: TRBJ1-1; V gene: TRBV20-1; CDR3 length: 13; CDR3 protein: CSAFGQGLTEAFF; CDR3 DNA: TGCAGTGCCTTTGGACAGGGTCTTACTGAAGCTTTCTTT
clone size: few; D gene: .; J gene: TRBJ1-5; V gene: TRBV20-1; CDR3 length: 15; CDR3 protein: CSARFGGGTNQPQHF; CDR3 DNA: TGCAGTGCTAGATTTGGCGGGGGTACCAATCAGCCCCAGCATTTT
clone size: few; D gene: .; J gene: TRBJ2-1; V gene: TRBV29-1; CDR3 length: 12; CDR3 protein: CRGGSSYNEQFF; CDR3 DNA: TGTAGGGGGGGGAGCTCCTACAATGAGCAGTTCTTC
clone size: few; D gene: .; J gene: TRBJ2-6; V gene: TRBV27; CDR3 length: 19; CDR3 protein: CASSFFGVQGFSGANVLTF; CDR3 DNA: TGTGCCAGCAGCTTCTTTGGGGTACAGGGTTTCTCTGGGGCCAACGTCCTGACTTTC
clone size: many; D gene: .; J gene: TRBJ2-2; V gene: TRBV5-1; CDR3 length: 14; CDR3 protein: CASSSMGPTGELFF; CDR3 DNA: TGCGCCAGCAGCTCCATGGGTCCTACCGGGGAGCTGTTTTTT
clone size: few; D gene: .; J gene: TRBJ2-5; V gene: TRBV29-1; CDR3 length: 13; CDR3 protein: CSVGGAGGTAQYF; CDR3 DNA: TGCAGCGTTGGAGGTGCTGGGGGTACGGCCCAGTACTTC
clone size: .; D gene: .; J gene: TRBJ1-5; V gene: TRBV12-3/TRBV12-4; CDR3 length: 14; CDR3 protein: CASSSPSSNQPQHF; CDR3 DNA: TGTGCCAGCAGTTCCCCAAGTAGCAATCAGCCCCAGCATTTT
clone size: once; D gene: .; J gene: TRBJ2-7; V gene: TRBV18; CDR3 length: 16; CDR3 protein: CASSPGRGTGRSEQYF; CDR3 DNA: TGTGCCAGCTCACCAGGCAGGGGTACAGGGAGGTCCGAGCAGTACTTC
clone size: .; D gene: TRBD2; J gene: TRBJ2-5; V gene: TRBV20-1; CDR3 length: 14; CDR3 protein: CSARSGRAGETQYF; CDR3 DNA: TGCAGTGCTAGAAGCGGGAGGGCGGGAGAGACCCAGTACTTC
clone size: many; D gene: TRBD1; J gene: TRBJ2-5; V gene: TRBV7-2; CDR3 length: 15; CDR3 protein: CASSDRGRSDETQYF; CDR3 DNA: TGTGCCAGCAGCGACAGGGGGCGATCCGACGAGACCCAGTACTTC
clone size: many; D gene: TRBD1; J gene: TRBJ2-1; V gene: TRBV29-1; CDR3 length: 17; CDR3 protein: CSVPSHPRTGRKNEQFF; CDR3 DNA: TGCAGCGTGCCGAGCCATCCGAGGACAGGGAGAAAAAATGAGCAGTTCTTC
clone size: few; D gene: .; J gene: TRBJ1-5; V gene: TRBV21-1; CDR3 length: 14; CDR3 protein: CASSKRGWDQPQHF; CDR3 DNA: TGTGCCAGCAGCAAGAGGGGCTGGGATCAGCCCCAGCATTTT
clone size: few; D gene: .; J gene: TRBJ2-1; V gene: TRBV7-3; CDR3 length: 14; CDR3 protein: CASSLNWQDNEQFF; CDR3 DNA: TGTGCCAGCAGCTTAAATTGGCAGGACAATGAGCAGTTCTTC
clone size: few; D gene: .; J gene: TRBJ1-4; V gene: TRBV20-1; CDR3 length: 15; CDR3 protein: CSAPPKGANLEKLFF; CDR3 DNA: TGCAGTGCCCCACCGAAGGGAGCCAACCTTGAAAAACTGTTTTTT
clone size: .; D gene: TRBD1; J gene: TRBJ2-7; V gene: TRBV29-1; CDR3 length: 16; CDR3 protein: CSVGDRAGRRAAEQYF; CDR3 DNA: TGCAGCGTTGGGGACAGGGCCGGGAGGAGAGCAGCCGAGCAGTACTTC
clone size: .; D gene: TRBD2; J gene: TRBJ2-7; V gene: TRBV4-3; CDR3 length: 16; CDR3 protein: CASSQDITSGVYEQYF; CDR3 DNA: TGCGCCAGCAGCCAAGATATCACTAGCGGGGTCTACGAGCAGTACTTC
clone size: few; D gene: .; J gene: TRBJ2-6; V gene: TRBV15; CDR3 length: 14; CDR3 protein: CATLGFSGANVLTF; CDR3 DNA: TGTGCCACCCTCGGGTTCTCTGGGGCCAACGTCCTGACTTTC
clone size: few; D gene: .; J gene: TRBJ2-7; V gene: TRBV27; CDR3 length: 15; CDR3 protein: CASSLGLEYPYEQYF; CDR3 DNA: TGTGCCAGCAGTCTCGGACTCGAATACCCCTACGAGCAGTACTTC
clone size: .; D gene: .; J gene: TRBJ1-5; V gene: TRBV12-3/TRBV12-4; CDR3 length: 15; CDR3 protein: CASSLRTPDDQPQHF; CDR3 DNA: TGTGCCAGCTCCCTAAGGACTCCCGACGATCAGCCCCAGCATTTT
clone size: few; D gene: TRBD2; J gene: TRBJ2-5; V gene: TRBV5-4; CDR3 length: 16; CDR3 protein: CASSAVLAGLGKTQYF; CDR3 DNA: TGTGCCAGCAGCGCGGTACTAGCGGGATTGGGGAAGACCCAGTACTTC
clone size: many; D gene: TRBD1; J gene: TRBJ2-1; V gene: TRBV24-1; CDR3 length: 15; CDR3 protein: CATSPGQGEYNEQFF; CDR3 DNA: TGTGCCACCAGCCCGGGACAGGGGGAATACAATGAGCAGTTCTTC
clone size: .; D gene: .; J gene: TRBJ1-2; V gene: TRBV25-1; CDR3 length: 12; CDR3 protein: CASSERGDGYTF; CDR3 DNA: TGTGCCAGCAGTGAACGGGGGGATGGCTACACCTTC
clone size: few; D gene: .; J gene: TRBJ2-3; V gene: TRBV20-1; CDR3 length: 13; CDR3 protein: CSARDLQGDTQYF; CDR3 DNA: TGCAGTGCTAGAGATTTACAGGGAGATACGCAGTATTTT
clone size: few; D gene: .; J gene: TRBJ2-1; V gene: TRBV29-1; CDR3 length: 13; CDR3 protein: CSVELAGHNEQFF; CDR3 DNA: TGCAGCGTTGAACTGGCGGGACACAATGAGCAGTTCTTC
clone size: .; D gene: .; J gene: TRBJ1-1; V gene: TRBV5-1; CDR3 length: 14; CDR3 protein: CASSSAPGDTEAFF; CDR3 DNA: TGCGCCAGCAGCTCGGCCCCGGGGGACACTGAAGCTTTCTTT
clone size: few; D gene: .; J gene: TRBJ1-4; V gene: TRBV7-9; CDR3 length: 17; CDR3 protein: CASTPVEGIATNEKLFF; CDR3 DNA: TGTGCCAGCACCCCTGTGGAGGGGATTGCAACTAATGAAAAACTGTTTTTT
clone size: few; D gene: TRBD2; J gene: TRBJ2-4; V gene: TRBV30; CDR3 length: 13; CDR3 protein: CARGGEGRNIQYF; CDR3 DNA: TGTGCCCGGGGAGGGGAAGGGCGTAACATTCAGTACTTC
clone size: once; D gene: .; J gene: TRBJ2-3; V gene: TRBV9; CDR3 length: 15; CDR3 protein: CASSSAGASTDTRYF; CDR3 DNA: TGTGCCAGCAGCTCCGCGGGGGCTAGCACAGATACGCGGTATTTT
clone size: .; D gene: TRBD2; J gene: TRBJ2-1; V gene: TRBV29-1; CDR3 length: 16; CDR3 protein: CSVFHISGTSYNEQFF; CDR3 DNA: TGCAGCGTCTTCCATATTAGCGGGACGAGCTACAATGAGCAGTTCTTC
clone size: many; D gene: TRBD1; J gene: TRBJ1-5; V gene: TRBV20-1; CDR3 length: 14; CDR3 protein: CSARDSYSNQPQHF; CDR3 DNA: TGCAGTGCGCGGGACAGCTATAGCAATCAGCCCCAGCATTTT
clone size: few; D gene: .; J gene: TRBJ2-3; V gene: TRBV6-5; CDR3 length: 13; CDR3 protein: CASSYSRDYTQYF; CDR3 DNA: TGTGCCAGCAGTTACTCGAGGGATTATACGCAGTATTTT
clone size: many; D gene: .; J gene: TRBJ1-2; V gene: TRBV5-1; CDR3 length: 13; CDR3 protein: CASSLDSNYGYTF; CDR3 DNA: TGCGCCAGCAGCTTGGACAGTAACTATGGCTACACCTTC
clone size: few; D gene: .; J gene: TRBJ1-1; V gene: TRBV29-1; CDR3 length: 12; CDR3 protein: CSAPGADTEAFF; CDR3 DNA: TGCAGCGCCCCCGGGGCTGACACTGAAGCTTTCTTT
clone size: few; D gene: .; J gene: TRBJ1-4; V gene: TRBV19; CDR3 length: 14; CDR3 protein: CASSIRRDGEKLFF; CDR3 DNA: TGTGCCAGTAGTATCCGGAGGGACGGCGAAAAACTGTTTTTT
clone size: many; D gene: .; J gene: TRBJ2-5; V gene: TRBV7-3; CDR3 length: 13; CDR3 protein: CASSLNLGETQYF; CDR3 DNA: TGTGCCAGCAGCTTAAACCTAGGCGAGACCCAGTACTTC
clone size: few; D gene: .; J gene: TRBJ2-1; V gene: TRBV12-3/TRBV12-4; CDR3 length: 13; CDR3 protein: CASSLGSSNEQFF; CDR3 DNA: TGTGCCAGCAGTTTAGGGTCCAGCAATGAGCAGTTCTTC
clone size: few; D gene: .; J gene: TRBJ2-1; V gene: TRBV4-3; CDR3 length: 14; CDR3 protein: CASSQEGGDNEQFF; CDR3 DNA: TGCGCCAGCAGCCAAGAGGGCGGGGACAATGAGCAGTTCTTC
clone size: many; D gene: .; J gene: TRBJ2-3; V gene: TRBV29-1; CDR3 length: 14; CDR3 protein: CSVVSGTSTDTQYF; CDR3 DNA: TGCAGCGTTGTATCCGGGACTAGCACAGATACGCAGTATTTT